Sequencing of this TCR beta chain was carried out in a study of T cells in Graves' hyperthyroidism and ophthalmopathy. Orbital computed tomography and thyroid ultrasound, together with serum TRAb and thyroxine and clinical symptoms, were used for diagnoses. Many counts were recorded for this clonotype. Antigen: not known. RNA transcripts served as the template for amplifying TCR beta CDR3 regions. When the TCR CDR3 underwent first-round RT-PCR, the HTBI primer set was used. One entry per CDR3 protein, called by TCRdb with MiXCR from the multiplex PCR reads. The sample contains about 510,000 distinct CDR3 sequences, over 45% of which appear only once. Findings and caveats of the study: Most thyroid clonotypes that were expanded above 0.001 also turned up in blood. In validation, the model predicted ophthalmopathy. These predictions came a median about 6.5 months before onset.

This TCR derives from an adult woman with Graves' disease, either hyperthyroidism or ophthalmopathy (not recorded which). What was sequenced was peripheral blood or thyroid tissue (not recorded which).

The CDR3 DNA sequence: TGTGCCAGCAGTGAATTGAGACAGACGATCCACGAGCAGTACTTC. It encodes CASSELRQTIHEQYF. This sequence joins TRBV25-1 and TRBJ2-7, with a possible D match to TRBD1 (5 bases). The CDR3 spans 15 residues. The germline CDR1 and CDR2 sequences are MGHDK and SYGVNS. Between the trimmed V and J ends, which lost 1 base and 5 bases, there was a span of 15 bases.